These 18 T cell receptor beta chains originate from one sample sequenced in a study of blood T cell repertoires in COVID-19. Data came from immunoSEQ multiplex PCR; TCRdb stores just in-frame clones and leaves some out. This sample has about 100,000 clones, with almost 90% found just once. The sample taken for sequencing was peripheral blood. The receptors shown here come from a human donor with active COVID-19. The donor label of this sample is uncertain.

The table lists this clone with a count of one. This rearrangement joins TRBV6-5 to TRBJ2-3, with a weak D call TRBD1 (6 bases). The CDR3 runs 15 residues. Germline V gene sequence: CDR1 MNHEY, CDR2 SVGAGI. Trimming pared 7 bases from V and 4 bases from J, leaving 18 bases between. The CDR3 loop reads CASTRPGVRSDTQYF. CDR3 DNA sequence: TGTGCCAGCACCCGTCCAGGGGTCAGATCAGATACGCAGTATTTT.

The chain couples TRBV7-9 to TRBJ1-4; 7 nucleotides match TRBD1. V dropped 2 bases and J dropped 4; count of bases not matched to a gene: 1. The CDR3 consists of 14 residues. The germline gives CDR1 SEHNR, CDR2 FQNEAQ (reference sequence). CDR3 in DNA: TGTGCCAGCAGCTTACAGGGGGTTAATGAAAAACTGTTTTTT. It specifies CASSLQGVNEKLFF.

This chain joins TRBV4-3 and TRBJ1-2, with 9 bases matching TRBD1. Germline lookup yields CDR1 LGHNA and CDR2 YSLEER. V lost 1 base to trimming and J lost 8 bases; unmatched junction nucleotides: 11. The CDR3 is 16 residues long. The CDR3 spells CASSQAPGTGNSGYTF. The CDR3 nucleotides read TGCGCCAGCAGCCAAGCCCCCGGGACAGGGAACAGCGGCTACACCTTC.

V is TRBV3-1 (or the pseudogene TRBV3-2) and J is TRBJ2-5, with 9 nucleotides matching TRBD1. The V and J ends lost 1 base and 4 bases, in that order; junction bases with no gene match: 7. There are 16 residues in the CDR3. In germline, CDR1 is LGHDT, CDR2 YNNKEL (reference sequence). This CDR3 reads CASSQGGQGFRETQYF. CDR3 coding DNA: TGTGCCAGCAGCCAAGGGGGACAGGGCTTTAGAGAGACCCAGTACTTC.

This sequence joins TRBV6-5 and TRBJ1-1; perhaps TRBD1 as D (6 bases). This CDR3 spans 13 amino acids. Germline V gene lookup returns CDR1 MNHEY and CDR2 SVGAGI. Trimming took 7 bases from V and 10 from J, leaving 19 bases between them. CDR3 sequence (DNA): TGTGCCAGCACCAAAGACCGTAGCAGGGGAGCTTTCTTT. Translation gives CASTKDRSRGAFF.

This sequence joins TRBV30 and TRBJ2-7, with no clear D. CDR3 size: 13 residues. Germline values: CDR1 GTSNPN, CDR2 SVGIG (reference sequence). The V end lost 2 bases, the J end lost 0 bases, and 8 bases lay between the germline ends. The CDR3: CAWSQVSSYEQYF. The CDR3 DNA reads as TGTGCCTGGAGTCAAGTTAGCTCCTACGAGCAGTACTTC.

J is TRBJ1-5 and V is TRBV6-5; TRBD1 is a possible D gene (6 bases). Germline lookup yields CDR1 MNHEY and CDR2 SVGAGI. The CDR3 length is 15 residues. The V end was cut by 5 bases, the J end by 5 bases, with 16 bases between. The CDR3 reads CASSRGDRSHQPQHF. DNA for the CDR3: TGTGCCAGCAGTCGCGGCGACAGGTCCCATCAGCCCCAGCATTTT.

In DNA, the CDR3 is TGTGCCAGCAGTCCGAGCTCCTACGAGCAGTACTTC. Protein product: CASSPSSYEQYF. The chain recombines TRBV6-2 or TRBV6-3 with TRBJ2-7; D not certain. V was pared by 5 bases and J by 0 bases, with 5 bases between. The CDR3 consists of 12 residues. CDR1 is MNHEY and CDR2 is SVGEGT in the germline V gene.

The V and J genes are TRBV5-1 and TRBJ2-1; 8 bases are a match to TRBD1. Germline V gives CDR1 SGHRS, CDR2 YFSETQ. This CDR3 has 14 amino acids. Unmatched junction bases numbered 4, after V lost 4 bases and J lost 4 bases. CDR3 nucleotides: TGCGCCAGCAGCCGACAGGGGCTTTACAATGAGCAGTTCTTC. Amino acid sequence: CASSRQGLYNEQFF.

This CDR3 reads CASSQDRGLAGGDYNEQFF. CDR3 nucleotide sequence: TGTGCCAGCAGCCAAGATAGGGGACTAGCGGGGGGGGACTACAATGAGCAGTTCTTC. The V call is TRBV3-1 (or the pseudogene TRBV3-2), the J call TRBJ2-1, with TRBD2 matching over 16 bases. CDR1 and CDR2 (germline): LGHDT, YNNKEL (reference sequence). The CDR3 totals 19 residues. Trimming took 0 bases from V and 3 from J; bases not matched to a gene: 5.

The rearrangement joins TRBV28 to TRBJ2-7; D is unresolved. The germline CDR1 and CDR2 sequences are MDHEN and SYDVKM. The CDR3 sequence is 14 residues long. Trimming shortened V by 6 bases and J by 0 bases, and 12 bases separated the two germline ends. CDR3 sequence (DNA): TGTGCCAGCAGCCTCCTTCTTAGCTCCTACGAGCAGTACTTC. Residues: CASSLLLSSYEQYF.

The chain links TRBV7-9 to TRBJ2-2; 8 bases are a match to TRBD1. The CDR3 spans 14 residues. Germline trimming cut 5 bases from V and 3 bases from J; bases unmatched to any gene: 2. Germline V lookup: CDR1 SEHNR, CDR2 FQNEAQ (reference sequence). In DNA form, the CDR3 reads TGTGCCAGCAGCGGGGGACAGGACACCGGGGAGCTGTTTTTT. Residues: CASSGGQDTGELFF.

The genes are TRBV14 and TRBJ2-1, with 8 bases aligning to TRBD2. CDR3 length: 17 residues. Germline lookup yields CDR1 SGHDN and CDR2 FVKESK. The V and J ends lost 3 bases and 3 bases, in that order; junction bases with no gene match: 10. The CDR3 DNA reads as TGTGCCAGCAGCCACCCGAAGGTTAGCGGGGTCTACAATGAGCAGTTCTTC. Translated, it gives CASSHPKVSGVYNEQFF.

The chain uses TRBV21-1 and TRBJ2-1; the table's D call, TRBD2, was not checked against the DNA. TRBV21-1 is assigned pseudogene status. CDR3 length: 16 amino acids. The CDR3 nucleotides are TGTGCCAGCAGCAAAGCGATGCAGGGAGGGAACAATGAGCAGTTCTTC. It yields the protein CASSKAMQGGNNEQFF.

The rearrangement uses TRBV7-6 and TRBJ1-2; TRBD1 agrees at 7 bases. V was clipped by 1 base and J by 2 bases; unmatched bases: 4. This CDR3 is built from 15 residues. Germline values: CDR1 SGHVS, CDR2 FNYEAQ. The CDR3 sequence is CASSLVAGQNYGYTF. CDR3 nucleotides: TGTGCCAGCAGCTTAGTAGCGGGACAGAACTATGGCTACACCTTC.

The CDR3 nucleotides read TGTGCCAGCGCTAGGAGATTCAATGAGCAGTTCTTC. Its translation: CASARRFNEQFF. This chain connects TRBV6-5 to TRBJ2-1; no clear D gene. V was trimmed by 8 bases and J by 6 bases, leaving 11 bases between them. The CDR3 is made up of 12 amino acids. In germline, CDR1 is MNHEY, CDR2 SVGAGI.

The V call is TRBV10-2, the J call TRBJ1-6, with a possible D match to TRBD1 (6 bases). The CDR3 sequence is 16 residues long. Germline values: CDR1 WSHSY, CDR2 SAAADI. Trimming left V 0 bases short and J 9 bases short, with 15 bases between. CDR3 amino acids: CASSESGASRASPLHF. CDR3 sequence (DNA): TGCGCCAGCAGTGAGTCGGGGGCGTCAAGGGCTTCACCCCTCCACTTT.

V is TRBV5-1 and J is TRBJ2-1; 8 nucleotides align to TRBD1. The CDR3 spans 16 residues. The V gene end was trimmed by 6 bases and the J gene end by 3 bases; junction bases not matched to a gene: 11. CDR1 is SGHRS and CDR2 is YFSETQ in the germline V gene. The DNA for the CDR3 is TGCGCCAGCATCACCATTCCCGGACAGGGCTACAATGAGCAGTTCTTC. Its translation: CASITIPGQGYNEQFF.